The rows below give T cell receptor beta chains drawn from one sample of a study of T cell responses to AZD1222 COVID-19 vaccine. Only in-frame clones appear in the TCRdb table, and some are missing; sequencing was by immunoSEQ multiplex PCR. The repertoire holds fewer than 120,000 clones, with roughly four fifths as singletons. Sample: peripheral blood, taken on day 0 of AZD1222 vaccination. These receptors all come from an adult in good health. CDR3s include the opening cysteine and the closing phenylalanine or tryptophan. The order of the fields is D gene, J gene, clone size, V gene, CDR3 protein, CDR3 DNA. The D gene is left open where the match is weak. The listing skips clone size in some rows; elsewhere it reads once, few, many or a size class.

- | TRBJ1-5 | - | TRBV2 | CASSEGGGQPQHF | TGTGCCAGCAGTGAGGGTGGGGGCCAGCCCCAGCATTTT
TRBD2 | TRBJ2-1 | few | TRBV5-1 | CASSPGGPGNEQFF | TGCGCCAGCAGCCCGGGGGGGCCTGGTAATGAGCAGTTCTTC
TRBD1 | TRBJ2-1 | - | TRBV7-8 | CASSLGQGAIDNEQFF | TGTGCCAGCAGCTTGGGACAGGGGGCAATAGACAATGAGCAGTTCTTC
TRBD1 | TRBJ2-4 | - | TRBV28 | CASSSTGGAKNIQYF | TGTGCCAGCAGTTCGACAGGGGGGGCCAAAAACATTCAGTACTTC
- | TRBJ1-3 | - | TRBV9 | CASSVEGNTIYF | TGTGCCAGCAGCGTAGAGGGGAACACCATATATTTT
TRBD1 | TRBJ2-7 | - | TRBV6-2/TRBV6-3 | CASSSGGTGSYEQYF | TGTGCCAGCAGTTCAGGTGGGACAGGAAGCTACGAGCAGTACTTC
- | TRBJ1-1 | - | TRBV5-1 | CASSRTGNTEAFF | TGCGCCAGCAGCAGAACAGGGAACACTGAAGCTTTCTTT
- | TRBJ1-5 | - | TRBV24-1 | CATSDLAPRYRENQPQHF | TGTGCCACCAGTGATTTGGCGCCTAGGTATAGGGAGAATCAGCCCCAGCATTTT
- | TRBJ2-6 | - | TRBV14 | CASSQKVKSGANVLTF | TGTGCCAGCAGCCAAAAAGTTAAGTCTGGGGCCAACGTCCTGACTTTC
- | TRBJ1-3 | - | TRBV28 | CASALGGNGNTIYF | TGTGCCAGTGCTCTAGGGGGAAATGGAAACACCATATATTTT
- | TRBJ1-6 | - | TRBV30 | CAWTTGISSPLHF | TGTGCCTGGACTACAGGGATTAGTTCACCCCTCCACTTT
- | TRBJ2-7 | few | TRBV3-1/TRBV3-2 | CASSQGLGPTYEQYF | TGTGCCAGCAGCCAAGGACTAGGACCGACCTACGAGCAGTACTTC
- | TRBJ1-2 | - | TRBV5-1 | CASSLNRGNYGYTF | TGCGCCAGCAGCTTAAACCGGGGGAACTATGGCTACACCTTC
- | TRBJ2-3 | - | TRBV6-5 | CASSPALLVTQYF | TGTGCCAGCAGCCCAGCTTTACTAGTAACGCAGTATTTT
TRBD1 | TRBJ1-2 | - | TRBV7-8 | CASSGTVLNYGYTF | TGTGCCAGCAGCGGGACAGTGTTGAACTATGGCTACACCTTC
- | TRBJ1-2 | - | TRBV6-2/TRBV6-3 | CASTPGGDGPYGYTF | TGTGCCAGCACCCCCGGCGGAGATGGGCCTTATGGCTACACCTTC
- | TRBJ1-1 | - | TRBV30 | CAWSRTANTEAFF | TGTGCCTGGAGTCGGACAGCGAACACTGAAGCTTTCTTT
- | TRBJ1-3 | - | TRBV30 | CAGMEERNTIYF | TGTGCCGGAATGGAGGAGAGAAACACCATATATTTT
- | TRBJ2-3 | - | TRBV4-1 | CASSQVFSGQDGDTQYF | TGCGCCAGCAGCCAAGTTTTCAGCGGCCAAGATGGGGATACGCAGTATTTT
TRBD1 | TRBJ1-4 | - | TRBV6-5 | CASSSGQANEKLFF | TGTGCCAGCAGTTCGGGACAGGCTAATGAAAAACTGTTTTTT
- | TRBJ2-3 | - | TRBV18 | CASSPFRSSTDTQYF | TGTGCCAGCTCACCTTTCAGATCTAGCACAGATACGCAGTATTTT
TRBD2 | TRBJ2-1 | - | TRBV6-5 | CASTETSVNNEQFF | TGTGCCAGCACCGAGACTAGCGTAAACAATGAGCAGTTCTTC
TRBD2 | TRBJ2-1 | few | TRBV7-2 | CASSSTSGSINEQFF | TGTGCCAGCAGCTCGACTAGCGGGAGTATCAATGAGCAGTTCTTC
TRBD2 | TRBJ2-1 | - | TRBV7-2 | CASSPSGGEQFF | TGTGCCAGCAGCCCTAGCGGGGGTGAGCAGTTCTTC
TRBD1 | TRBJ1-4 | - | TRBV19 | CASSFLRGQDGKLFF | TGTGCCAGTAGTTTCCTAAGGGGGCAGGACGGAAAACTGTTTTTT
- | TRBJ2-7 | - | TRBV24-1 | CATSDRAPSGTHYEQYF | TGTGCCACCAGTGACCGAGCGCCGTCCGGGACTCACTACGAGCAGTACTTC
- | TRBJ1-6 | few | TRBV4-3 | CASSQSSSYNSPLHF | TGCGCCAGCAGCCAGAGCAGCTCCTATAATTCACCCCTCCACTTT
- | TRBJ1-5 | - | TRBV2 | CASSEIQPYSNQPQHF | TGTGCCAGCAGTGAAATACAGCCCTATAGCAATCAGCCCCAGCATTTT
- | TRBJ2-7 | - | TRBV29-1 | CSVGGPYEQYF | TGCAGCGTTGGTGGGCCCTACGAGCAGTACTTC